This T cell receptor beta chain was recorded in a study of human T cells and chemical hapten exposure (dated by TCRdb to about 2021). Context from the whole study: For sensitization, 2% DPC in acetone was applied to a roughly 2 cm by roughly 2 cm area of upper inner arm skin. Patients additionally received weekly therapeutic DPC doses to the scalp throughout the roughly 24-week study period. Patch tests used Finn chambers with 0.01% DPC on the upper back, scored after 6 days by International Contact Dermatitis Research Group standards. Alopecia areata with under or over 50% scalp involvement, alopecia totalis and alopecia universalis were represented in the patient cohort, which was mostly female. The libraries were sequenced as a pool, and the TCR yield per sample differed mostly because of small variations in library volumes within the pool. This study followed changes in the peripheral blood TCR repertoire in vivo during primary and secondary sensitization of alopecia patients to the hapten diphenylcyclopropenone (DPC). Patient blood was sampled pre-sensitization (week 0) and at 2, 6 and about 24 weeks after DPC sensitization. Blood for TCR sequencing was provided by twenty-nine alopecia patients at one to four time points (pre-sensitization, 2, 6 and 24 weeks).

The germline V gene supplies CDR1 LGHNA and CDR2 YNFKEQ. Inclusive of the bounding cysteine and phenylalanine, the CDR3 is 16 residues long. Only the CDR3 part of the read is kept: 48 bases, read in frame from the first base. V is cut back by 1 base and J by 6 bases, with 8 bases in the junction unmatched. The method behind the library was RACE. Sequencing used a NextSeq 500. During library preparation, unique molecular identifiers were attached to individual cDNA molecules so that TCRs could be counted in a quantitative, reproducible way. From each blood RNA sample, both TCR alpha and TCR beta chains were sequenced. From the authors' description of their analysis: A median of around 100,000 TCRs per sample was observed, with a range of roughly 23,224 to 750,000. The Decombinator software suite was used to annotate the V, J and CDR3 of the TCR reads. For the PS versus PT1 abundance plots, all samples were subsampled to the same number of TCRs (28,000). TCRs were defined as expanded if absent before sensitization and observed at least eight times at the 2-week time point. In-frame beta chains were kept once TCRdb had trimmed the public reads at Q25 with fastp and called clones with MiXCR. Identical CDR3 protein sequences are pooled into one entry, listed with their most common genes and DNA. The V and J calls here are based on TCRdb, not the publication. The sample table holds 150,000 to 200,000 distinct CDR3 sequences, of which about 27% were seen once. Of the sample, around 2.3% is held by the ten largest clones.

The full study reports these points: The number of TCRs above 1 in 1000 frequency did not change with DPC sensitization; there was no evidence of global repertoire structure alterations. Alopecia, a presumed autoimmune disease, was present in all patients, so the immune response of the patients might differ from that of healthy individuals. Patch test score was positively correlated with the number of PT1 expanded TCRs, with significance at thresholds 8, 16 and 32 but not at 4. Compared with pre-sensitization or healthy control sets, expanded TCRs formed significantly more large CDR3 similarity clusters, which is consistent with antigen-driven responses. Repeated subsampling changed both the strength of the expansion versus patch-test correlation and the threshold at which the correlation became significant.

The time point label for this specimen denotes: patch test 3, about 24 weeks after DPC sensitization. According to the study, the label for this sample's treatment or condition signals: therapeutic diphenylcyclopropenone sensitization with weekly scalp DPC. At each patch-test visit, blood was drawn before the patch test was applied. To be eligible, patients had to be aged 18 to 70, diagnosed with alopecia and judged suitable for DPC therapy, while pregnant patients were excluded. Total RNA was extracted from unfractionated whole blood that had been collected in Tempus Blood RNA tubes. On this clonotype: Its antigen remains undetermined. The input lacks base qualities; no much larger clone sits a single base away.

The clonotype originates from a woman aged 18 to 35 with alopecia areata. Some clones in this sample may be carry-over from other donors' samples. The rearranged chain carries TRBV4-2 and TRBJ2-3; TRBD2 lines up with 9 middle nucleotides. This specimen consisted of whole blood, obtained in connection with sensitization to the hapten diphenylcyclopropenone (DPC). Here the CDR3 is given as CASSQVAGGGKDTQYF. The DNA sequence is TGTGCCAGCAGCCAAGTCGCGGGAGGGGGGAAGGATACGCAGTATTTT.